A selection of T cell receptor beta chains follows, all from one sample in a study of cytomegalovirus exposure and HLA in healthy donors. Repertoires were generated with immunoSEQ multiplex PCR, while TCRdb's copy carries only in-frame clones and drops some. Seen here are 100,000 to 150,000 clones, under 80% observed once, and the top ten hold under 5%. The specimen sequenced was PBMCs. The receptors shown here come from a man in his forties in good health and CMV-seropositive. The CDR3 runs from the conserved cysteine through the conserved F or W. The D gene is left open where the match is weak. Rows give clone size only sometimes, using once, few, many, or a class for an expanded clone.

TGTGCCAGCAGCCCTAGCGGGGGGGTCCAAGAGACCCAGTACTTC | CASSPSGGVQETQYF | TRBD2 | . | TRBJ2-5 | TRBV9
TGTGCCAGCAGTGGGAACTCCGGGGGGCGGGAGACCCAGTACTTC | CASSGNSGGRETQYF | . | . | TRBJ2-5 | TRBV25-1
TGCGCCAGCAGCCCGGCGGGGACTAGCGTCAATGAGCAGTTCTTC | CASSPAGTSVNEQFF | TRBD2 | once | TRBJ2-1 | TRBV5-1
TGTGCCAGCACCCCCGGGACTAGGTCTTACGAGCAGTACTTC | CASTPGTRSYEQYF | TRBD2 | . | TRBJ2-7 | TRBV2
TGTGCCAGTAGTACCGGCCCCCTAGCGGGAGGTAATAATGAGCAGTTCTTC | CASSTGPLAGGNNEQFF | TRBD2 | . | TRBJ2-1 | TRBV19
TGTGCCAGTACCAATTCTGGGGGGGCTCTCAGGCAGTTCTTC | CASTNSGGALRQFF | . | . | TRBJ2-1 | TRBV19
TGTGCCAGCAGTTACTCGGCCACCACCATATATTTT | CASSYSATTIYF | . | . | TRBJ1-3 | TRBV6-6
TGTGCCAGCAGCCTAGGGGCCACCCCCTATGGCTACACCTTC | CASSLGATPYGYTF | . | . | TRBJ1-2 | TRBV7-8
TGTGCCAGCAGCGTAGTTCGGGGGTATAGCTCTGGGGCCAACGTCCTGACTTTC | CASSVVRGYSSGANVLTF | . | . | TRBJ2-6 | TRBV9
TGTGCTAGCAGCTTTACTAGCGGGAGAGGAGATACGCAGTATTTT | CASSFTSGRGDTQYF | TRBD2 | . | TRBJ2-3 | TRBV7-7
TGCGCCAGCAGCTTGGGCGGGGGCGGTAATAATGAGCAGTTCTTC | CASSLGGGGNNEQFF | . | few | TRBJ2-1 | TRBV5-1
TGTGCCAGCAGTCTCCTAGCGGGAGGGCCAGATACGCAGTATTTT | CASSLLAGGPDTQYF | TRBD2 | . | TRBJ2-3 | TRBV14
TGTGCCAGCAGCAGGGGCGGCTCCTACGAGCAGTACTTC | CASSRGGSYEQYF | . | few | TRBJ2-7 | TRBV6-1
TGTGCCAGCTCATCATGGACAGAGAACACTGAAGCTTTCTTT | CASSSWTENTEAFF | . | . | TRBJ1-1 | TRBV18
TGTGCCAGCAGGGCGGGACTAGTTGTCTACGAGCAGTACTTC | CASRAGLVVYEQYF | TRBD2 | . | TRBJ2-7 | TRBV6-1
TGTGCCAGCAGTGACGGGACTCAGTACAATGAGCAGTTCTTC | CASSDGTQYNEQFF | . | . | TRBJ2-1 | TRBV27
TGTGCCAGCAGGGGGACAGCTCAAGAGACCCAGTACTTC | CASRGTAQETQYF | TRBD1 | . | TRBJ2-5 | TRBV28
TGTGCCAGTGACCCTCGGGTAAGCAATCAGCCCCAGCATTTT | CASDPRVSNQPQHF | . | . | TRBJ1-5 | TRBV19
TGTGCCAGCAGTTTATCAGGGACTAATGAAAAACTGTTTTTT | CASSLSGTNEKLFF | . | once | TRBJ1-4 | TRBV28
TGTGCCAGCAGCCCCCGGGGTGCGGGGGCCGATTACGAGCAGTACTTC | CASSPRGAGADYEQYF | . | . | TRBJ2-7 | TRBV4-2
TGCGCCAGCAGCTCCCAATTAAATTCTATAGAGACCCAGTACTTC | CASSSQLNSIETQYF | . | . | TRBJ2-5 | TRBV5-1
TGTGCCAGCAGCAGCCTAGCGGGAGGTCCCACCGGGGAGCTGTTTTTT | CASSSLAGGPTGELFF | TRBD2 | . | TRBJ2-2 | TRBV2
TGTGCCAGCAGTTTAGTCGGCGGGGGAAGCTCCTATAATTCACCCCTCCACTTT | CASSLVGGGSSYNSPLHF | . | . | TRBJ1-6 | TRBV27
TGTGCCAGCAGTTACTCACCAGGGAACAATCAGCCCCAGCATTTT | CASSYSPGNNQPQHF | . | . | TRBJ1-5 | TRBV6-5
TGTGCCAGCAGCTTGGTCCAGGGGGCGAGCATTCAGTACTTC | CASSLVQGASIQYF | TRBD1 | . | TRBJ2-4 | TRBV5-4
TGTGCCATCAGTGAGTCGAGTACGGGAGGATGGAAGACAGATACGCAGTATTTT | CAISESSTGGWKTDTQYF | TRBD2 | few | TRBJ2-3 | TRBV10-3
TGTGCCAGCAGCGTAGAAGCGGGAGTAAGAAATGAGCAGTTCTTC | CASSVEAGVRNEQFF | TRBD2 | . | TRBJ2-1 | TRBV9
TGTGCCAGCAGTGAATGGCGGCAGGGGGCCCAGCCCCAGCATTTT | CASSEWRQGAQPQHF | TRBD1 | . | TRBJ1-5 | TRBV2
TGTGCCAGCAGCAGTCCTACCTCCGGGACAGGGGAGGACGAGCAGTACTTC | CASSSPTSGTGEDEQYF | TRBD1 | . | TRBJ2-7 | TRBV7-8